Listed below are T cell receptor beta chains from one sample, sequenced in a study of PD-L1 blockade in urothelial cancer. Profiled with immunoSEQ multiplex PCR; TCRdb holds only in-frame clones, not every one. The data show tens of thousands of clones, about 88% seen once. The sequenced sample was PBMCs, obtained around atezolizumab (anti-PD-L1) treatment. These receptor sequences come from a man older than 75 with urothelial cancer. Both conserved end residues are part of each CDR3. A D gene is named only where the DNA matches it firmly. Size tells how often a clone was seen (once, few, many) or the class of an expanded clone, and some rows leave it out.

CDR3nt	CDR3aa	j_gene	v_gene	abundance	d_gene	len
TGTGCCAGCAACCGTTTAGACAATGAGCAGTTCTTC	CASNRLDNEQFF	TRBJ2-1	TRBV7-9	NA	NA	12
TGTGCCAGCACCCTTCAGGATACGCAGTATTTT	CASTLQDTQYF	TRBJ2-3	TRBV6-5	NA	NA	11
TGTGCCATCACGGGTGAACGAAATCAGCCCCAGCATTTT	CAITGERNQPQHF	TRBJ1-5	TRBV10-3	few	NA	13
TGTGCCAGCAGCTGGCCGACAGGGGGCGTCGAGCAGTACTTC	CASSWPTGGVEQYF	TRBJ2-7	TRBV5-6	NA	TRBD1	14
TGTGCCAGCAGCCCAATCCGAGCGGGAGAGACCTACGAGCAGTACTTC	CASSPIRAGETYEQYF	TRBJ2-7	TRBV5-6	few	TRBD2	16
TGTGCCAGCAGCTCCCCTAGCGGGGTTAGCACAGATACGCAGTATTTT	CASSSPSGVSTDTQYF	TRBJ2-3	TRBV5-4	NA	TRBD2	16
TGTGCCAGCAGTTTAGGACAGGACAACACCGGGGAGCTGTTTTTT	CASSLGQDNTGELFF	TRBJ2-2	TRBV7-9	NA	TRBD1	15
TGTGCCAGCAGTTCTCAGGGTTGGAACGAGCAGTACTTC	CASSSQGWNEQYF	TRBJ2-7	TRBV6-1	NA	NA	13
TGTGCCAGCAGCTCGACAGGGGACGGCTCGAATGGCTACACCTTC	CASSSTGDGSNGYTF	TRBJ1-2	TRBV11-2	NA	TRBD1	15
TGTGCCAGCAGTTTACAGGGAGGGTATGGCTACACCTTC	CASSLQGGYGYTF	TRBJ1-2	TRBV27	NA	NA	13
TGTGCCAGTAGTATACCCCTCGGATGGCAGGGAAGGAACACTGAAGCTTTCTTT	CASSIPLGWQGRNTEAFF	TRBJ1-1	TRBV19	NA	NA	18
TGTGCCAGCTCACCACGGGAGGGTAGCACAGATACGCAGTATTTT	CASSPREGSTDTQYF	TRBJ2-3	TRBV18	NA	TRBD2	15
TGTGCCAGTAGTCACACTTCGGGAGGGAATATAGCCAAAAACATTCAGTACTTC	CASSHTSGGNIAKNIQYF	TRBJ2-4	TRBV19	NA	TRBD2	18
TGTGCCAGCTCTCAGGGGGAAACCTACGAGCAGTACTTC	CASSQGETYEQYF	TRBJ2-7	TRBV25-1	once	TRBD1	13
TGTGCCAGCAGTTCTGCCGGGACAGGGGCCGCCGGGGCTTTCTTT	CASSSAGTGAAGAFF	TRBJ1-1	TRBV27	NA	TRBD1	15
TGTGCCAGCAGAGTTAATCGGGACAGGGGCCACGAGCAGTACTTC	CASRVNRDRGHEQYF	TRBJ2-7	TRBV11-2	NA	TRBD1	15
TGTGCCAGCAGCCAAGTGTCTAGCGGGAGTAGTTACCATGAGCAGTTCTTC	CASSQVSSGSSYHEQFF	TRBJ2-1	TRBV4-2	few	TRBD2	17
TGTGCCAGTAGTATAGATGAGACTACCACAGATACGCAGTATTTT	CASSIDETTTDTQYF	TRBJ2-3	TRBV19	once	NA	15
TGCAGCTCATCGACAGCCACAGATACGCAGTATTTT	CSSSTATDTQYF	TRBJ2-3	TRBV29-1	once	NA	12
TGTGCCAGCTCACCACCGGGACTAGCGTCTGCAGATACGCAGTATTTT	CASSPPGLASADTQYF	TRBJ2-3	TRBV18	once	TRBD2	16
TGTGCCAGCAAGAACAGGGTTCTGAACACTGAAGCTTTCTTT	CASKNRVLNTEAFF	TRBJ1-1	TRBV2	few	NA	14
TGTGCCATCAGTGAGGGTGCAGACTATGGCTACACCTTC	CAISEGADYGYTF	TRBJ1-2	TRBV10-3	NA	NA	13
TGCAGTGCCAGGGGGGCGATATCTTTCTTT	CSARGAISFF	TRBJ1-1	TRBV20-1	once	TRBD1	10
TGTGCCACCTGGGGCGGGACCCCCGCCTCCTACGAGCAGTACTTC	CATWGGTPASYEQYF	TRBJ2-7	TRBV6-1	NA	NA	15
TGTGCCAGCAGTCCTACAGGGGGTAGGGATGAGCAGTTCTTC	CASSPTGGRDEQFF	TRBJ2-1	TRBV7-2	NA	TRBD1	14
TGTGCCAGCATTAACACTGTACTAGCTACGAGGACAGATACGCAGTATTTT	CASINTVLATRTDTQYF	TRBJ2-3	TRBV2	NA	NA	17
TGTGCCAGCGGCCTCCTCAGCGAGCAGTACTTC	CASGLLSEQYF	TRBJ2-7	TRBV27	NA	NA	11
TGTGCCAGCAGCTCCTGGGGGGGAGGGGCCAATGAGCAGTTCTTC	CASSSWGGGANEQFF	TRBJ2-1	TRBV6-5	NA	TRBD2	15
TGTGCCAGTAGTGCCGGGACAGGGAAGAATGAGCAGTTCTTC	CASSAGTGKNEQFF	TRBJ2-1	TRBV19	NA	TRBD1	14
TGTGCCTGGAGGGGACAGGGGAAGGACGAGCAGTACTTC	CAWRGQGKDEQYF	TRBJ2-7	TRBV30	NA	TRBD1	13
TGTGCCAGCAGTTACCGGTTCTCCTACAATGAGCAGTTCTTC	CASSYRFSYNEQFF	TRBJ2-1	TRBV6-5	NA	NA	14
TGCGCCAGCAGCTTGGTAGCGGGAGGAATCGGGGAGCAGTACTTC	CASSLVAGGIGEQYF	TRBJ2-7	TRBV5-1	NA	TRBD2	15
TGTGCCACCAGCACCTTCCCCACAGATACGCAGTATTTT	CATSTFPTDTQYF	TRBJ2-3	TRBV15	NA	NA	13
TGTGCCAGCAGCTCCGGACAGGGGGATGGCAATGAGCAGTTCTTC	CASSSGQGDGNEQFF	TRBJ2-1	TRBV9	NA	TRBD1	15
TGTGCCAGCAGGTACCTTTCTAGCGTCAGCGCTTACAATGAGCAGTTCTTC	CASRYLSSVSAYNEQFF	TRBJ2-1	TRBV2	NA	NA	17
TGTGCCAGCAGCTTAGAATCAGGACAGGGGGGGATGGTGCACTTC	CASSLESGQGGMVHF	TRBJ2-7	TRBV7-6	once	TRBD1	15
TGTGCCAGCAGTGGAGCGGGAGGGCAAACCTACGAGCAGTACTTC	CASSGAGGQTYEQYF	TRBJ2-7	TRBV28	NA	TRBD2	15
TGTGCCAGCAGCTTAGAAAGTTCTGCAGGGGGGAATCAGCCCCAGCATTTT	CASSLESSAGGNQPQHF	TRBJ1-5	TRBV7-2	NA	TRBD1	17
TGTGCCAGCAGTCCGAATCAACAGGGGAATGAGCAGTTCTTC	CASSPNQQGNEQFF	TRBJ2-1	TRBV27	NA	TRBD1	14
TGTGCCAGCAGCCAGTGGGACAGGGGGAATGAGCAGTTCTTC	CASSQWDRGNEQFF	TRBJ2-1	TRBV7-9	once	TRBD1	14
TGCGCCAGCAGCTTGAGACAGGGGGCCACTGAAGCTTTCTTT	CASSLRQGATEAFF	TRBJ1-1	TRBV5-1	NA	TRBD1	14
TGCGCCAGCAGCCAAGATCGGACAGATGGTTTCAGAACCCTACTCTACGAGCAGTACTTC	CASSQDRTDGFRTLLYEQYF	TRBJ2-7	TRBV4-1	NA	NA	20
TGTGCCAGCAGTCCGCTGGACAGGGTGGCTGAAAAACTGTTTTTT	CASSPLDRVAEKLFF	TRBJ1-4	TRBV27	NA	TRBD1	15
TGTGCCAGCAGCTTAGGAGGAGGACAGGGACCCTTGAACACTGAAGCTTTCTTT	CASSLGGGQGPLNTEAFF	TRBJ1-1	TRBV7-9	NA	TRBD1	18
TGTGCCACCAGCATTGGACAGGGGGCCAAAAACATTCAGTACTTC	CATSIGQGAKNIQYF	TRBJ2-4	TRBV15	NA	TRBD1	15
TGTGCCAGCAGCGCCGAGAGAACAGGGAGAAGAGACTATGGCTACACCTTC	CASSAERTGRRDYGYTF	TRBJ1-2	TRBV7-9	NA	NA	17
TGTGCCAGTAGCGGACAGGGGGTGGCCGGGGAGCTGTTTTTT	CASSGQGVAGELFF	TRBJ2-2	TRBV19	medium-sized	TRBD1	14